This T cell receptor beta chain was obtained from a study of T cell responses to AZD1222 COVID-19 vaccine. The study's findings and limits: Nearly half of unique spike-specific TCRs reportedly avoided B.1.351 and B.1.1.7 mutated regions.

Assay: immunoSEQ multiplex PCR; the TCRdb copy retains only in-frame clones and omits some. This sample has more than 110,000 clones; approximately 85% occur once, and the top ten carry around 8.6%. Germline CDR1 and CDR2: SEHNR and FQNEAQ (reference sequence). CDR3 length: 16 amino acids. Unmatched junction bases numbered 9, after V lost 3 bases and J lost 5 bases. About this clone itself: Its antigen is not known.

The chain combines TRBV7-9 with TRBJ1-2; 10 nucleotides align to TRBD1. This TCR came from an adult in good health. The specimen was peripheral blood, collected on day 0 of AZD1222 vaccination. The DNA of the CDR3 is TGTGCCAGCAGCTTTAGTGAGGGACAGGGGTTTTATGGCTACACCTTC. Protein: CASSFSEGQGFYGYTF. Supplemented by reference TRBV7-9 and TRBJ1-2, the full variable domain reads DTGVSQNPRHKITKRGQNVTFRCDPISEHNRLYWYRQTLGQGPEFLTYFQNEAQLEKSRLLSDRFSAERPKGSFSTLEIQRTEQGDSAMYLCASSFSEGQGFYGYTFGSGTRLTVV.